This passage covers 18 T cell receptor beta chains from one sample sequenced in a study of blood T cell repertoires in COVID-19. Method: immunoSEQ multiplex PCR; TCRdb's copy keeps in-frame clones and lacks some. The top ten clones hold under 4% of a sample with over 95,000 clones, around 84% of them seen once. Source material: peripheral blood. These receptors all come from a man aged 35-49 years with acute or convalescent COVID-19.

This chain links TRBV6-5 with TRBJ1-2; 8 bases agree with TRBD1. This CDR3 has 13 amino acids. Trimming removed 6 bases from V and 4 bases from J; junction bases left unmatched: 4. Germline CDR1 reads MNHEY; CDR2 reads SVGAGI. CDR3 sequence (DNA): TGTGCCAGCAGGACAGGGGATATCTATGGCTACACCTTC. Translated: CASRTGDIYGYTF.

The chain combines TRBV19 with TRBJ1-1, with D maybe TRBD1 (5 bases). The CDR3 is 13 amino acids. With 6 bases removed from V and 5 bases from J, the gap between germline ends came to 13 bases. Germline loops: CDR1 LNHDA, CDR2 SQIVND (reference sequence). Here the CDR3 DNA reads TGTGCCAGTAGCAGGAGGGGAATTACTGAAGCTTTCTTT. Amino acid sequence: CASSRRGITEAFF.

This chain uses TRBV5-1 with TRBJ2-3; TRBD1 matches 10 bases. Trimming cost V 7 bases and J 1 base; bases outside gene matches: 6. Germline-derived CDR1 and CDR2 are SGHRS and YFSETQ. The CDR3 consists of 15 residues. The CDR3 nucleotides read TGCGCCAGCTGGAGAGGGACAGGGGGCACAGATACGCAGTATTTT. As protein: CASWRGTGGTDTQYF. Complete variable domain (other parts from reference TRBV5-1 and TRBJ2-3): KAGVTQTPRYLIKTRGQQVTLSCSPISGHRSVSWYQQTPGQGLQFLFEYFSETQRNKGNFPGRFSGRQFSNSRSEMNVSTLELGDSALYLCASWRGTGGTDTQYFGPGTRLTVL.

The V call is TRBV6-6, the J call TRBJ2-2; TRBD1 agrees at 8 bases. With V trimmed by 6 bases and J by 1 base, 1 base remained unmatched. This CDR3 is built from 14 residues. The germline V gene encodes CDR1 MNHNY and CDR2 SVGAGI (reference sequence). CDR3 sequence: CASRGTGNTGELFF. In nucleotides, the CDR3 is TGTGCCAGCAGGGGGACAGGGAACACCGGGGAGCTGTTTTTT.

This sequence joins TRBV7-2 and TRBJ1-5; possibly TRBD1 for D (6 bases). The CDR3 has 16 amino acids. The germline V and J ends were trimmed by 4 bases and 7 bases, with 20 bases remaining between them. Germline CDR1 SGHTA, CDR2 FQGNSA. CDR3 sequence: CASSWGRLGVTQPQHF. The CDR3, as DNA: TGTGCCAGCAGCTGGGGGCGTCTCGGGGTTACACAGCCCCAGCATTTT.

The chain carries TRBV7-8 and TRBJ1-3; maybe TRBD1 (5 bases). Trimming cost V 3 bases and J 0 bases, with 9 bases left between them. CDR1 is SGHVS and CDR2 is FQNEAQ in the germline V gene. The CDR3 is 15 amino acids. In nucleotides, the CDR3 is TGTGCCAGCAGCTTGCAGGGTTTCTCTGGAAACACCATATATTTT. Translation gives CASSLQGFSGNTIYF.

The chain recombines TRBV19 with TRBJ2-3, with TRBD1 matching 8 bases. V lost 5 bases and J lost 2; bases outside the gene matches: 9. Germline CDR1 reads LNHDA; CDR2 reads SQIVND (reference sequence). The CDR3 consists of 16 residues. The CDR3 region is CASSLRTGLNTDTQYF. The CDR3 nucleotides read TGTGCCAGTAGTCTCCGGACAGGGTTAAACACAGATACGCAGTATTTT.

CDR3 in amino acids: CASSSDRVFYEQYF. The CDR3 coding sequence is TGTGCCAGCAGCTCTGACAGGGTGTTCTACGAGCAGTACTTC. The J gene is TRBJ2-7, the V gene TRBV11-2; 7 bases fit TRBD1. The CDR3 has 14 amino acids. CDR1 and CDR2 (germline): SGHAT, FQNNGV. Trimming cost V 4 bases and J 3 bases; bases outside gene matches: 6.

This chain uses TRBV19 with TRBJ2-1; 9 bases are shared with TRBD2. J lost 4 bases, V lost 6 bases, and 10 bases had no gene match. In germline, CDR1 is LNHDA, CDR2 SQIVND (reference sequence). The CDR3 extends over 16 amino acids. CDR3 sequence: CASRQGERGVYNEQFF. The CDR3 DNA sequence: TGTGCCAGTAGGCAGGGGGAGCGGGGGGTGTACAATGAGCAGTTCTTC.

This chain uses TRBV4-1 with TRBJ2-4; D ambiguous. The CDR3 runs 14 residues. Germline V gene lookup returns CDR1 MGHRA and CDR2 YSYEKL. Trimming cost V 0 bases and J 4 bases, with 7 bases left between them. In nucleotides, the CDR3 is TGCGCCAGCAGCCAAGATCACCAGAAAAACATTCAGTACTTC. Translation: CASSQDHQKNIQYF.

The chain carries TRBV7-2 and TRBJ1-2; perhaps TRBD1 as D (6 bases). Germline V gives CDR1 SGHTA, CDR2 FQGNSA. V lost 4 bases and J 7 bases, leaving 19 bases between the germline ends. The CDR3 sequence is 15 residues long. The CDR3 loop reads CASSSDFGTRGGYTF. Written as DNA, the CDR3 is TGTGCCAGCAGCTCAGACTTCGGGACAAGGGGTGGCTACACCTTC. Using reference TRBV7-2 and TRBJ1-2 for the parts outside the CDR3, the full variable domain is GAGVSQSPSNKVTEKGKDVELRCDPISGHTALYWYRQSLGQGLEFLIYFQGNSAPDKSGLPSDRFSAERTGGSVSTLTIQRTQQEDSAVYLCASSSDFGTRGGYTFGSGTRLTVV.

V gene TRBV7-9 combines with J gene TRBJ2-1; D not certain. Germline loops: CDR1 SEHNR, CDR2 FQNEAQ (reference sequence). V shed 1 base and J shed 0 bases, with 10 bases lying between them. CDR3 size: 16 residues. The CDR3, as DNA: TGTGCCAGCAGCTTAGGATCGGCTAGCTCCTACAATGAGCAGTTCTTC. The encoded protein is CASSLGSASSYNEQFF.

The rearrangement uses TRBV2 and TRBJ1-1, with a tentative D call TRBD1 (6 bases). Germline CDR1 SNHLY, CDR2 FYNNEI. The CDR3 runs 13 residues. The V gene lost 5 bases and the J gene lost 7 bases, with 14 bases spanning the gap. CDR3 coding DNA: TGTGCCAGCAGTCTTGGACAGCATAATGAAGCTTTCTTT. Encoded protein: CASSLGQHNEAFF. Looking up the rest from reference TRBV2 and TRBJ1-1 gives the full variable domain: EPEVTQTPSHQVTQMGQEVILRCVPISNHLYFYWYRQILGQKVEFLVSFYNNEISEKSEIFDDQFSVERPDGSNFTLKIRSTKLEDSAMYFCASSLGQHNEAFFGQGTRLTVV.

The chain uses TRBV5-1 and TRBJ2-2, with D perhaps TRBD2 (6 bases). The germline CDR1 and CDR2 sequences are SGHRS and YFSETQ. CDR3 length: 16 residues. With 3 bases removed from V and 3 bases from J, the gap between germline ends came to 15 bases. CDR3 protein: CASSSNSGPDTGELFF. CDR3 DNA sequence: TGCGCCAGCAGCTCCAATAGCGGCCCAGACACCGGGGAGCTGTTTTTT.

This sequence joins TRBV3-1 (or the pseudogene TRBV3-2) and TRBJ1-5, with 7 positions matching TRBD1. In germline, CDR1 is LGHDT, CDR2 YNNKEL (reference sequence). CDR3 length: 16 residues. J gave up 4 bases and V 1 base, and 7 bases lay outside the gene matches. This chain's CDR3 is CASSQGGGVGNQPQHF. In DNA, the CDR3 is TGTGCCAGCAGCCAAGGAGGGGGCGTGGGGAATCAGCCCCAGCATTTT.

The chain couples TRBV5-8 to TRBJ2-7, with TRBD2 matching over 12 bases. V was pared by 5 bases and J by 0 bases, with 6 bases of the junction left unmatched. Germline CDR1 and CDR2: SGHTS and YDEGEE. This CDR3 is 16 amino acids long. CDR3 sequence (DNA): TGTGCCAGCAGAAAACTAGCGGGGGGTACCTCCTACGAGCAGTACTTC. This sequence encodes CASRKLAGGTSYEQYF.

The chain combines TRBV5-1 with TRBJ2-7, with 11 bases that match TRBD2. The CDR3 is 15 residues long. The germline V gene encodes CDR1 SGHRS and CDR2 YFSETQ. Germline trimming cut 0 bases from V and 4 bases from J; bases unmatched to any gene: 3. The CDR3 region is CASSLDSGGVYEQYF. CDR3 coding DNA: TGCGCCAGCAGCTTGGATAGCGGGGGGGTTTACGAGCAGTACTTC. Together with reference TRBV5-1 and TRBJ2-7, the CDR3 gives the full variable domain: KAGVTQTPRYLIKTRGQQVTLSCSPISGHRSVSWYQQTPGQGLQFLFEYFSETQRNKGNFPGRFSGRQFSNSRSEMNVSTLELGDSALYLCASSLDSGGVYEQYFGPGTRLTVT.

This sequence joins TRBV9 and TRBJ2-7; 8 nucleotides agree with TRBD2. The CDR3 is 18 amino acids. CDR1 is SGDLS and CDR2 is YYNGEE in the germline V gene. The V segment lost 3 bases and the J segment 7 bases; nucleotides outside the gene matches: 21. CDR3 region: CASSARRSSGPFSGEQYF. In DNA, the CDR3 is TGTGCCAGCAGCGCCCGTAGGTCTAGCGGGCCCTTTTCCGGGGAGCAGTACTTC. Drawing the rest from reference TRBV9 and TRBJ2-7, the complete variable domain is DSGVTQTPKHLITATGQRVTLRCSPRSGDLSVYWYQQSLDQGLQFLIQYYNGEERAKGNILERFSAQQFPDLHSELNLSSLELGDSALYFCASSARRSSGPFSGEQYFGPGTRLTVT.